This entry lists 5 T cell receptor beta chains sequenced from one sample in a study of T-cell reconstitution after alpha-beta-depleted transplantation in children. The TCRbeta library incorporated unique molecular identifiers. One entry per CDR3 protein results from TCRdb running MiXCR on the PCR reads. The sample carries a few hundred thousand distinct CDR3 sequences, 13% recorded once. Specimen: PBMCs, mostly from graft donor cells, collected 360 days after TCRalphabeta/CD19-depleted stem cell transplant. The receptors stem from a male patient aged 10 to 17 who had a stem cell transplant for acute myeloid leukemia, so the T cells may come from the graft donor.

This clonotype was recorded a few times. The rearrangement links TRBV7-2 to TRBJ2-2; D ambiguous. The CDR3 is made up of 13 amino acids. The V and J ends lost 4 bases and 5 bases respectively, with 8 bases between them. Germline CDR1 is SGHTA and CDR2 is FQGNSA. CDR3 amino acids: CASSYESTGELFF. In DNA, the CDR3 is TGTGCCAGCAGCTACGAATCAACCGGGGAGCTGTTTTTT.

The sample holds a few counts of this clonotype. V gene TRBV7-2 combines with J gene TRBJ2-1, with 8 bases matching TRBD2. V dropped 5 bases and J dropped 6; count of bases not matched to a gene: 9. Looked up from germline, CDR1 is SGHTA and CDR2 is FQGNSA. The CDR3 covers 15 residues. CDR3 sequence: CASSREGLASNEQFF. CDR3 nucleotide sequence: TGTGCCAGCAGCCGAGAAGGACTAGCCAGCAATGAGCAGTTCTTC.

The chain links TRBV7-2 to TRBJ2-5; D unclear. Germline CDR1 and CDR2: SGHTA and FQGNSA. V was clipped by 2 bases and J by 1 base, with 14 bases between them. This CDR3 region has 16 residues. The CDR3 coding sequence is TGTGCCAGCAGCTTACCCAACCCCTTATTCCAAGAGACCCAGTACTTC. Translation: CASSLPNPLFQETQYF. The full variable domain, with the rest looked up from reference TRBV7-2 and TRBJ2-5, is GAGVSQSPSNKVTEKGKDVELRCDPISGHTALYWYRQSLGQGLEFLIYFQGNSAPDKSGLPSDRFSAERTGGSVSTLTIQRTQQEDSAVYLCASSLPNPLFQETQYFGPGTRLLVL.

The chain links TRBV4-2 to TRBJ2-3; D is unclear. The CDR3 loop spans 13 amino acids. V lost 0 bases to trimming and J lost 4 bases, with 5 bases between them. The germline V gene has CDR1 LGHNA and CDR2 YNFKEQ. DNA of the CDR3: TGTGCCAGCAGCCAAGAGTGGTCAGATACGCAGTATTTT. As protein: CASSQEWSDTQYF.

This clonotype was observed a handful of times. The rearrangement links TRBV5-1 to TRBJ1-2; the D is unclear. CDR1 SGHRS and CDR2 YFSETQ come from the germline V gene. V was cut by 2 bases and J by 0 bases, with 11 bases left in between. The CDR3 has 15 residues. CDR3 in DNA: TGCGCCAGCAGCTTTTACGGATCGTCTAACTATGGCTACACCTTC. This codes for CASSFYGSSNYGYTF.